The present TCR beta chain was sequenced within a study of cytomegalovirus exposure and HLA in healthy donors. The wider study: Genotyping showed roughly 76% of about 370 donors falling in the Caucasian-associated ancestry cluster.

A multiplex PCR was run with 60 Vbeta primers and 13 Jbeta primers. Measured with immunoSEQ multiplex PCR; TCRdb has only the in-frame clones, and not every one. Here the sample table reports 150,000 to 250,000 clones. The CDR3 contains 15 residues. V shed 5 bases and J 9 bases; nucleotides not matched to a gene: 7. The germline V gene has CDR1 LNHDA and CDR2 SQIVND (reference sequence). J is TRBJ1-6 and V is TRBV19; 10 bases map to TRBD1. The sequencing input was PBMCs. The TCR was taken from a boy younger than 18 in good health and CMV-seronegative. The CDR3 region has the DNA TGTGCCAGTAGTCCGGACAGGGGGTTTGGTTCACCCCTCCACTTT. It yields the protein CASSPDRGFGSPLHF.